This T cell receptor (beta chain) was found in a study of a mutant IDH1 vaccine in newly diagnosed glioma. The study's findings and limits: Immune responses induced by the vaccine were seen in less than 95% of patients, spanning multiple MHC alleles.

This CDR3 comprises 11 residues. Noted time point: baseline, week 1 (first vaccination visit). Indicated treatment: pre-vaccination baseline after standard-of-care therapy. The repertoire was sequenced with immunoSEQ multiplex PCR; TCRdb's copy has only in-frame clones and lacks some. The table includes 15,000 to 20,000 clones, roughly 79% detected once. Regarding this clone: Antigen unknown.

The sequencing used PBMCs, collected from a glioma patient treated with radiotherapy, temozolomide or both. V gene TRBV21-1 combines with J gene TRBJ2-5. TRBV21-1 is listed as a pseudogene. This TCR came from a man aged 35 to 55 with glioma. The CDR3 DNA sequence: TGTGCCAGCAGCAAAGCGCAGACCCAGTACTTC. It is translated as CASSKAQTQYF.